The entry below describes one T cell receptor (beta chain). Its antigen remains unidentified. Unique molecular identifiers were present on cDNA, and template switching added a universal primer site. TCRdb reprocessed the 5' RACE reads with MiXCR, giving one entry per CDR3 protein. This table has under 250,000 distinct CDR3 sequences, approximately 7.9% appearing once. The sample is drawn from a study of identical twins. The CDR3 contains 18 residues. Between the trimmed V and J ends, which lost 10 bases and 1 base, there was a span of 29 bases. Germline V gene data show CDR1 as SNHLY and CDR2 as FYNNEI. Study-wide results and caveats: Fewer insertions marked abundant cord blood beta clonotypes; young adult naive trended weakly, memory not at all.

These data were also filed under a second study, of yellow fever vaccine responses in identical twins.

V gene TRBV2 combines with J gene TRBJ2-7; D tentatively reads TRBD1 or TRBD2 (6 bases each). Sequences were obtained from CD8+ T cells sorted from blood. The TCR originated in a woman aged 18-29 years in good health. The CDR3 reads CAISPAWPTRGGSYEQYF. The CDR3 nucleotides are TGTGCCATCAGCCCTGCCTGGCCGACTAGAGGGGGATCCTACGAGCAGTACTTC.